This is a list of T cell receptor beta chains from one sample in a study of blood T cell repertoires in COVID-19. The data were produced by immunoSEQ multiplex PCR, yet TCRdb's version contains in-frame clones alone and is incomplete. The data contain about 220,000 clones, 75% to 85% of them singletons. Sequenced input: peripheral blood. The receptors originated from a man aged 50 to 60 with active or convalescent COVID-19. Each CDR3 is given with its conserved first and last residue. Each record gives: J gene, V gene, D gene, CDR3 protein. The D gene is left open where the match is weak.

J gene: TRBJ1-1
V gene: TRBV4-3
D gene: .
CDR3 protein: CASSPMAGANTEAFF

J gene: TRBJ1-5
V gene: TRBV10-3
D gene: .
CDR3 protein: CAISDADTNQPQHF

J gene: TRBJ1-5
V gene: TRBV27
D gene: .
CDR3 protein: CASSPNSNQPQHF

J gene: TRBJ2-1
V gene: TRBV6-6
D gene: .
CDR3 protein: CATQRGINNEQFF

J gene: TRBJ1-5
V gene: TRBV2
D gene: .
CDR3 protein: CASNKERGNQPQHF

J gene: TRBJ1-3
V gene: TRBV3-1/TRBV3-2
D gene: TRBD1
CDR3 protein: CASSRGQYSGNTIYF

J gene: TRBJ1-1
V gene: TRBV7-2
D gene: .
CDR3 protein: CASSPRRGRHTEAFF

J gene: TRBJ2-2
V gene: TRBV6-6
D gene: TRBD1
CDR3 protein: CASSPGQGGTGELFF

J gene: TRBJ1-2
V gene: TRBV7-2
D gene: TRBD1
CDR3 protein: CASSLRQGDGYTF

J gene: TRBJ2-1
V gene: TRBV5-4
D gene: .
CDR3 protein: CASSLPGFNEQFF

J gene: TRBJ2-2
V gene: TRBV6-5
D gene: TRBD2
CDR3 protein: CASSSLTSGGTGELFF

J gene: TRBJ2-7
V gene: TRBV27
D gene: TRBD1
CDR3 protein: CASSKLTGGLNYEQYF

J gene: TRBJ2-5
V gene: TRBV2
D gene: TRBD2
CDR3 protein: CASSQGLAGDGETQYF

J gene: TRBJ1-3
V gene: TRBV6-5
D gene: .
CDR3 protein: CASSFKSGNTIYF

J gene: TRBJ2-7
V gene: TRBV12-5
D gene: .
CDR3 protein: CASGSGDEQYF

J gene: TRBJ1-1
V gene: TRBV11-2
D gene: .
CDR3 protein: CASSPRGGSEAFF

J gene: TRBJ2-1
V gene: TRBV11-2
D gene: TRBD2
CDR3 protein: CASSFLTPSGNSNEQFF

J gene: TRBJ1-5
V gene: TRBV10-2
D gene: TRBD1
CDR3 protein: CASTDRVANQPQHF

J gene: TRBJ2-1
V gene: TRBV2
D gene: .
CDR3 protein: CASRDSFDYNEQFF

J gene: TRBJ2-4
V gene: TRBV7-3
D gene: TRBD1
CDR3 protein: CASSLTGQGKNIQYF

J gene: TRBJ1-4
V gene: TRBV5-1
D gene: TRBD1
CDR3 protein: CASSLLQGAGEKLFF

J gene: TRBJ1-5
V gene: TRBV5-1
D gene: .
CDR3 protein: CASSLLPTAQPQHF

J gene: TRBJ2-7
V gene: TRBV7-8
D gene: TRBD1
CDR3 protein: CASSLGQGAYEQYF

J gene: TRBJ2-1
V gene: TRBV7-3
D gene: TRBD1
CDR3 protein: CASSPSSGQGDNEQFF

J gene: TRBJ2-1
V gene: TRBV19
D gene: TRBD1
CDR3 protein: CASSTTGGSYNEQFF

J gene: TRBJ2-1
V gene: TRBV19
D gene: .
CDR3 protein: CASTQGWNEQFF

J gene: TRBJ1-6
V gene: TRBV7-3
D gene: TRBD1
CDR3 protein: CASSYTGQGTSPLHF

J gene: TRBJ1-1
V gene: TRBV5-1
D gene: .
CDR3 protein: CASSLVQDTEAFF

J gene: TRBJ1-3
V gene: TRBV29-1
D gene: .
CDR3 protein: CSVEDLAGGNTIYF

J gene: TRBJ2-1
V gene: TRBV5-1
D gene: .
CDR3 protein: CASSSQPASVSRNEQFF

J gene: TRBJ2-7
V gene: TRBV19
D gene: TRBD2
CDR3 protein: CASSTRTSGSYEQYF

J gene: TRBJ2-2
V gene: TRBV5-1
D gene: TRBD1
CDR3 protein: CASTTGTGEIGELFF

J gene: TRBJ2-7
V gene: TRBV9
D gene: .
CDR3 protein: CASSVGAGVIYEQYF

J gene: TRBJ1-3
V gene: TRBV7-9
D gene: .
CDR3 protein: CASSLFGAGGNTIYF

J gene: TRBJ1-6
V gene: TRBV20-1
D gene: TRBD1
CDR3 protein: CSASYRGSSPLHF

J gene: TRBJ2-7
V gene: TRBV29-1
D gene: .
CDR3 protein: CSVVVTGNYEQYF

J gene: TRBJ1-6
V gene: TRBV11-2
D gene: .
CDR3 protein: CASSPGPGVNSPLHF

J gene: TRBJ1-5
V gene: TRBV28
D gene: TRBD1
CDR3 protein: CASSFPGQTNQPQHF

J gene: TRBJ2-3
V gene: TRBV5-6
D gene: TRBD1
CDR3 protein: CASSLDRGMATDTQYF

J gene: TRBJ2-3
V gene: TRBV28
D gene: TRBD2
CDR3 protein: CASSSSGMGYTQYF

J gene: TRBJ2-3
V gene: TRBV29-1
D gene: .
CDR3 protein: CSVEDITDTQYF

J gene: TRBJ1-3
V gene: TRBV28
D gene: .
CDR3 protein: CASSLFPSYSGNTIYF

J gene: TRBJ2-3
V gene: TRBV7-9
D gene: TRBD1
CDR3 protein: CASSSQGGSTDTQYF

J gene: TRBJ2-2
V gene: TRBV20-1
D gene: TRBD2
CDR3 protein: CSASRASGGATGELFF

J gene: TRBJ1-4
V gene: TRBV3-1/TRBV3-2
D gene: .
CDR3 protein: CASSHAGSLNEKLFF

J gene: TRBJ1-6
V gene: TRBV6-2/TRBV6-3
D gene: .
CDR3 protein: CASSYASRADNSPLHF

J gene: TRBJ2-5
V gene: TRBV12-3/TRBV12-4
D gene: .
CDR3 protein: CASSLVAGETQYF

J gene: TRBJ1-1
V gene: TRBV28
D gene: .
CDR3 protein: CASSPYRSEAFF

J gene: TRBJ2-3
V gene: TRBV6-4
D gene: .
CDR3 protein: CASSDRPTRTDTQYF

J gene: TRBJ2-1
V gene: TRBV7-3
D gene: TRBD2
CDR3 protein: CASSLAGGRNEQFF

J gene: TRBJ2-3
V gene: TRBV7-2
D gene: .
CDR3 protein: CASSLARERTDTQYF

J gene: TRBJ1-2
V gene: TRBV29-1
D gene: .
CDR3 protein: CSVEEAGQRYGYTF

J gene: TRBJ1-1
V gene: TRBV7-9
D gene: TRBD1
CDR3 protein: CASKRSGTGVTEAFF

J gene: TRBJ2-1
V gene: TRBV11-3
D gene: TRBD2
CDR3 protein: CASSLGGRRSYNEQFF